The clone carrying this T cell receptor beta chain was seen ten or more times. Its antigen is still unknown. Arm-PCR of CDR3 regions and iRepertoire HTBI primers were the basis on which TCR beta libraries were built. MiXCR, applied by TCRdb to the multiplex PCR reads, yields one record per CDR3 protein. The table shows around 460,000 distinct CDR3 sequences, with approximately 23% occurring only once. The time point here: persistent/refractory GD, antithyroid drugs over 5 years with positive TRAb. PBMC-extracted RNA yielded the TCR library. The data stem from a study of regulatory T cells in long-lasting Graves disease. Study-level points and caveats: TRBV28, TRBJ1-2 and TRBJ2-5 emerged as the favored segments in persistent disease.

The CDR3 covers 15 residues. V lost 2 bases and J lost 4; bases outside the gene matches: 6. Germline loops: CDR1 MNHEY, CDR2 SVGAGI. Here the sequenced sample was peripheral blood mononuclear cells (PBMCs), taken when the disease was refractory, from a patient treated with antithyroid drugs. The rearrangement links TRBV6-5 to TRBJ1-2; 8 nucleotides match TRBD1. The receptor was derived from a female donor with Graves disease. The CDR3 DNA reads TGTGCCAGCAGTTACGCCTTGACAGGGGCCTATGGCTACACCTTC. This sequence encodes CASSYALTGAYGYTF.